This T cell receptor (beta chain) was identified in a study of tumor and adjacent non-tumor tissue in lung cancer. Broader study findings: Higher tumor TCR diversity was associated with shorter survival. Normal lung showed higher cumulative top 100 clone frequency than tumor.

A modified ARM-PCR protocol with three rounds of nested PCR amplified TCRbeta. TCRdb called the multiplex PCR reads again in MiXCR, with one record for every CDR3 protein. The sample contains about 76,000 distinct CDR3 sequences, around 80% of which appear only once. The template was RNA from unsorted bulk tissue. The normal lung tissue was taken more than 3 cm from the tumor edge. Donors were chemotherapy-naive, newly diagnosed lung cancer surgical patients in China, August–late 2014. About this clonotype: Its antigen is not identified.

This CDR3 is 15 amino acids long. The ends were cut back, 1 base at V and 8 bases at J, with 19 bases in the middle. Germline lookup yields CDR1 SGHNT and CDR2 YYREEE (reference sequence). The origin of this receptor is a man aged 55 to 70 with non-small cell lung cancer. The sequenced material came from distant non-tumor lung tissue. The chain recombines TRBV5-4 with TRBJ2-7; D uncertain. This CDR3 is CASSLSLAVVGQQYF. The CDR3 bases are TGTGCCAGCAGCTTGTCACTGGCAGTGGTAGGCCAGCAGTACTTC.